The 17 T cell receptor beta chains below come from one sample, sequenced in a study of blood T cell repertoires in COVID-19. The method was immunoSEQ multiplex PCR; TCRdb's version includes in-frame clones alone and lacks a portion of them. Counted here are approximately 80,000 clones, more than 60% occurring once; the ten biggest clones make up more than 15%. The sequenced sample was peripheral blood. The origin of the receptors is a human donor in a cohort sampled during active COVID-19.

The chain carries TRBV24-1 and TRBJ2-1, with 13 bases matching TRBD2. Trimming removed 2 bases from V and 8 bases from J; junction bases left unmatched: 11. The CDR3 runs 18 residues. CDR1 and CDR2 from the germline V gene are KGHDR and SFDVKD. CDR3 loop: CATSDSLGLAGVEYEQFF. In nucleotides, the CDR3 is TGTGCCACCAGTGATTCCCTCGGACTAGCGGGAGTGGAGTATGAGCAGTTCTTC.

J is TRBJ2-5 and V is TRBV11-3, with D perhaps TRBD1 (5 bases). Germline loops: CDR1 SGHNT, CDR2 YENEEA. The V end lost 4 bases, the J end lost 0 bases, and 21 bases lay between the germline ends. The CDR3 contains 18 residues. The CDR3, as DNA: TGTGCCAGCAGCTCGTCTAGGACAACAAATTGGTACCAAGAGACCCAGTACTTC. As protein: CASSSSRTTNWYQETQYF.

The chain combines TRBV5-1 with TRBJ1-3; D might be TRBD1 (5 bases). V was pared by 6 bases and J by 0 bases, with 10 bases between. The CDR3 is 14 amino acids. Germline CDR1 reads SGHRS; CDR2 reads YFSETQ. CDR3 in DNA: TGCGCCAGCACGGGGGGGACCTCTGGAAACACCATATATTTT. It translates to CASTGGTSGNTIYF.

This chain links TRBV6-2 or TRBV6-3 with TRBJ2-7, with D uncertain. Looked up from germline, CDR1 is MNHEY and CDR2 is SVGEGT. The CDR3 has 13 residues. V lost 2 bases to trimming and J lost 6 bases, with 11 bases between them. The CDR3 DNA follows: TGTGCCAGCAGTTACCCCGGGTCCATCGAGCAGTACGTC. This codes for CASSYPGSIEQYV.

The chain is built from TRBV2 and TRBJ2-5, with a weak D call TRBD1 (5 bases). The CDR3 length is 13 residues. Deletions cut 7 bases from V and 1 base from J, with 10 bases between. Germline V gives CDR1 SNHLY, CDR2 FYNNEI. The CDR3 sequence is CASIGVPQETQYF. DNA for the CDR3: TGTGCCAGCATAGGGGTCCCCCAAGAGACCCAGTACTTC.

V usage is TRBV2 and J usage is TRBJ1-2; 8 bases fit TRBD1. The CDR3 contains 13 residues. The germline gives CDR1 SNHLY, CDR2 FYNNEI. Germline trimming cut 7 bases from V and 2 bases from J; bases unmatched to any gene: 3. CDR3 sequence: CASIRGPNYGYTF. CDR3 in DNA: TGTGCCAGCATCAGGGGGCCCAACTATGGCTACACCTTC.

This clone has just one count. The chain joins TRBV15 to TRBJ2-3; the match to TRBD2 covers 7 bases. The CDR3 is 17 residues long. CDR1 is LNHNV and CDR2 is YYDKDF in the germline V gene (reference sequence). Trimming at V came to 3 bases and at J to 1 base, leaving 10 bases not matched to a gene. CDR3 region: CATSRGLERGGTDTQYF. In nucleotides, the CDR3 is TGTGCCACCAGCAGGGGCCTCGAACGGGGGGGCACAGATACGCAGTATTTT. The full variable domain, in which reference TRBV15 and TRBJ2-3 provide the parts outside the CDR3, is DAMVIQNPRYQVTQFGKPVTLSCSQTLNHNVMYWYQQKSSQAPKLLFHYYDKDFNNEADTPDNFQSRRPNTSFCFLDIRSPGLGDTAMYLCATSRGLERGGTDTQYFGPGTRLTVL.

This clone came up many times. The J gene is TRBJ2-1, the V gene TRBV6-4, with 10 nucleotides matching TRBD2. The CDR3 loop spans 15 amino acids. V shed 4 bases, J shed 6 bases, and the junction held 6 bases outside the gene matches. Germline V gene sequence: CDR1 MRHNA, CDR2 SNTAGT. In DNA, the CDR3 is TGTGCCAGCAGTGCAACCGCTAGCGGGGGCAATGAGCAGTTCTTC. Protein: CASSATASGGNEQFF.

The CDR3 region is CASSRGMNTEAFF. Written as DNA, the CDR3 is TGTGCCAGTAGCAGGGGCATGAACACTGAAGCTTTCTTT. The chain joins TRBV19 to TRBJ1-1, with D possibly being TRBD1 (6 bases). V lost 6 bases, J lost 0 bases, and 8 bases lay in between. From germline, CDR1 is LNHDA and CDR2 SQIVND (reference sequence). CDR3 length: 13 amino acids. The entire variable domain, with the rest obtained from reference TRBV19 and TRBJ1-1, is as follows: DGGITQSPKYLFRKEGQNVTLSCEQNLNHDAMYWYRQDPGQGLRLIYYSQIVNDFQKGDIAEGYSVSREKKESFPLTVTSAQKNPTAFYLCASSRGMNTEAFFGQGTRLTVV.

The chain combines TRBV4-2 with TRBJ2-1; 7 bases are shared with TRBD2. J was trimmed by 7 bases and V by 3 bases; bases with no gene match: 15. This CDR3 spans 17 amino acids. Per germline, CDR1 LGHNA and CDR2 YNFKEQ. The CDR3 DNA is TGTGCCAGCAGCCAGGACCCCGCGTTAGCGGGTGATAATGAGCAGTTCTTC. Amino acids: CASSQDPALAGDNEQFF.

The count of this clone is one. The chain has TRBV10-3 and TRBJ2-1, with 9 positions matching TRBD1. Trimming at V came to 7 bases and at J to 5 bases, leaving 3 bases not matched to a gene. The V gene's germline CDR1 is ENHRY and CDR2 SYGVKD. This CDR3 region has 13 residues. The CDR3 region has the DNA TGTGCCATCACACAGGGGGCGGACAATGAGCAGTTCTTC. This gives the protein CAITQGADNEQFF.

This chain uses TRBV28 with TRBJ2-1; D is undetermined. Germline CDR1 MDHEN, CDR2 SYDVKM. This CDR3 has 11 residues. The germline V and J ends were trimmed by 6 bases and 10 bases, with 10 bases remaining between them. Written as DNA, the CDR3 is TGTGCCAGCAGCCAGGTCGAAGAGCAGTTCTTC. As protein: CASSQVEEQFF.

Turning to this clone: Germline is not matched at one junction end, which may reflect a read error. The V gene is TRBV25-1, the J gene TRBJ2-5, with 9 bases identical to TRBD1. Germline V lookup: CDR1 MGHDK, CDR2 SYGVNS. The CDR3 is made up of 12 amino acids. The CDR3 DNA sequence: TGTGCCAGCTTGACCCCGGGACAGGGCCTCAACTTC. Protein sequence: CASLTPGQGLNF.

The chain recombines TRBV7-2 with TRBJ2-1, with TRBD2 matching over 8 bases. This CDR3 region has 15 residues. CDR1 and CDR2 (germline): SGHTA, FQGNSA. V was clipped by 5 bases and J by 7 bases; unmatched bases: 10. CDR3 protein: CASSLGGGRRNEQFF. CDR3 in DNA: TGTGCCAGCAGCCTAGGAGGCGGGAGGAGGAATGAGCAGTTCTTC. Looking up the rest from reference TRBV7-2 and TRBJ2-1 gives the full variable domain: GAGVSQSPSNKVTEKGKDVELRCDPISGHTALYWYRQSLGQGLEFLIYFQGNSAPDKSGLPSDRFSAERTGGSVSTLTIQRTQQEDSAVYLCASSLGGGRRNEQFFGPGTRLTVL.

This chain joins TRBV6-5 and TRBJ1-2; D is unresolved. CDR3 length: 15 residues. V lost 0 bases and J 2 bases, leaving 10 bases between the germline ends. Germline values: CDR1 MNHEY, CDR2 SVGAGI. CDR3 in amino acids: CASSYSTIVNYGYTF. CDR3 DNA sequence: TGTGCCAGCAGTTACTCGACAATTGTCAACTATGGCTACACCTTC.

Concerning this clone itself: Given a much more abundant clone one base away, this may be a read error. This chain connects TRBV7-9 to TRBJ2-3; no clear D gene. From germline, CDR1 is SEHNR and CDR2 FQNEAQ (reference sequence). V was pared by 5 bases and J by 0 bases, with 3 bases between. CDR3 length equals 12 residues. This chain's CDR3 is CASSLSTDTQYF. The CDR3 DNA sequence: TGTGCCAGCAGCCTTAGCACAGATACGCAGTATTTT.

Here the CDR3 reads CASSPSGDEQYF. CDR3 nucleotide sequence: TGTGCCAGCAGTCCTTCGGGGGACGAGCAGTACTTC. The rearrangement links TRBV27 to TRBJ2-7; D possibly corresponds to TRBD2 (6 bases). The length of the CDR3 is 12 residues. Trimming left V 5 bases short and J 5 bases short, with 10 bases between. CDR1 is MNHEY and CDR2 is SMNVEV in the germline V gene (reference sequence).